This T cell receptor beta chain was identified in a study of early T cells in non-severe SARS-CoV-2 infection. At the level of the study: The input, bulk RNA from unsorted whole blood, was sequenced, and chains were unpaired.

In regard to this clonotype: What it recognizes is unknown.

Points from the study as a whole: The study's VDJdb matching favored anti-spike CD8 responses and missed private and CD4 specificities.

The TCR library protocol was used to attach unique molecular identifiers. These identifiers were attached to individual cDNA molecules. In TCRdb, the 5' RACE reads were re-called with MiXCR into one record per CDR3 protein. The sample has tens of thousands of distinct CDR3 sequences; about 3% are singletons. CDR1 and CDR2 from the germline V gene are ENHRY and SYGVKD. The CDR3 is made up of 14 amino acids. V was pared by 3 bases and J by 1 base, with 8 bases between. Sequenced sample: whole blood. The receptor comes from an adult who was a healthcare worker with PCR-confirmed SARS-CoV-2 infection or an uninfected control (not recorded which). This chain connects TRBV10-3 to TRBJ2-3; the D gene could be TRBD1 or TRBD2 (5 bases each). CDR3 DNA sequence: TGTGCCATCAGTGAATTGGGGGGCACAGATACGCAGTATTTT. Translation gives CAISELGGTDTQYF.